Presented here are 8 T cell receptor beta chains from one specimen sequenced in a study of cytomegalovirus exposure and HLA in healthy donors. Vbeta (60) and Jbeta (13) primers were used in the PCR. Method: immunoSEQ multiplex PCR; TCRdb's copy keeps in-frame clones and lacks some. This sample has nearly 80,000 clones, with under 85% found just once. Source material: PBMCs. These receptors came from a woman in her forties in good health and CMV-seropositive.

This rearrangement joins TRBV19 to TRBJ2-5, with D perhaps matching TRBD1 (6 bases). The CDR3 is 15 amino acids. V was clipped by 4 bases and J by 1 base, with 13 bases between them. Germline V gene lookup returns CDR1 LNHDA and CDR2 SQIVND (reference sequence). The CDR3 DNA reads as TGTGCCAGTAGTACCGGGACACAAGTCCAAGAGACCCAGTACTTC. As protein: CASSTGTQVQETQYF.

The chain carries TRBV18 and TRBJ2-1, with D unresolved. Trimming took 3 bases from V and 3 from J, leaving 6 bases between them. The CDR3 has 13 amino acids. Germline V CDR1 and CDR2: KGHSH, LQKENI. Here the CDR3 DNA reads TGTGCCAGCTCACCGGCAGGCTACAATGAGCAGTTCTTC. It translates to CASSPAGYNEQFF.

This clone was seen a few times. J is TRBJ1-1 and V is TRBV19, with 7 bases lining up with TRBD1. Trimming at V came to 4 bases and at J to 0 bases, leaving 5 bases not matched to a gene. Germline-derived CDR1 and CDR2 are LNHDA and SQIVND (reference sequence). There are 15 residues in the CDR3. The CDR3 loop reads CASSTMDRLNTEAFF. Written as DNA, the CDR3 is TGTGCCAGTAGTACAATGGACAGGCTGAACACTGAAGCTTTCTTT.

This sequence joins TRBV5-8 and TRBJ2-7; D is unresolved. CDR3 length: 15 residues. Germline V lookup: CDR1 SGHTS, CDR2 YDEGEE. The ends were cut back, 5 bases at V and 5 bases at J, with 20 bases in the middle. The CDR3 is CASSRSVEFLHEQYF. Written as DNA, the CDR3 is TGTGCCAGCAGTAGATCGGTAGAGTTTTTGCACGAGCAGTACTTC.

V and J are TRBV6-1 and TRBJ2-5; no definite D call. CDR3 length equals 13 residues. CDR1 is MNHNS and CDR2 is SASEGT in the germline V gene. The V end was cut by 3 bases, the J end by 1 base, with 6 bases between. CDR3 residues: CASSDIAQETQYF. The CDR3 nucleotides read TGTGCCAGCAGTGATATAGCCCAAGAGACCCAGTACTTC.

The rearrangement joins TRBV13 to TRBJ1-5; a possible D gene is TRBD1 (6 bases). V lost 2 bases and J lost 6, with 23 bases in between. CDR1 and CDR2 from the germline V gene are PRHDT and FYEKMQ (reference sequence). The CDR3 consists of 18 residues. CDR3 nucleotide sequence: TGTGCCAGCAGCTTATCCAGGGGAGACAGGAAGATGGGTCAGCCCCAGCATTTT. This gives the protein CASSLSRGDRKMGQPQHF.

This clone was seen a few times. The V gene is TRBV10-3, the J gene TRBJ2-7; tentatively, D is TRBD2 (6 bases). V was trimmed by 2 bases and J by 4 bases, leaving 18 bases between them. The germline CDR1 and CDR2 sequences are ENHRY and SYGVKD. The CDR3 runs to 16 residues. CDR3 DNA sequence: TGTGCCATCAGTGAGATAGCGGAACGAGGGCCTTACGAGCAGTACTTC. This translates into CAISEIAERGPYEQYF.

This clone showed up just once. The rearrangement joins TRBV28 to TRBJ2-3, with a weak D call TRBD2 (5 bases). This CDR3 contains 16 residues. Germline lookup yields CDR1 MDHEN and CDR2 SYDVKM. Between the trimmed V and J ends, which lost 6 bases and 5 bases, there was a span of 21 bases. This CDR3 reads CASSLVDLMAGDTQYF. DNA of the CDR3: TGTGCCAGCAGCCTCGTGGACCTCATGGCGGGAGATACGCAGTATTTT.